The 24 T cell receptor beta chains given below trace back to one sample, sequenced in a study of cytomegalovirus exposure and HLA in healthy donors. Both 60 Vbeta primers and 13 Jbeta primers went into the PCR. Clones were sequenced by immunoSEQ multiplex PCR, and TCRdb holds only the in-frame ones, with some missing. The repertoire consists of 150,000 to 200,000 clones, with about 80% occurring once and the leading ten covering around 0.69%. The sequenced sample was PBMCs. Receptors were obtained from a boy younger than 18 in good health and CMV-seronegative.

This sequence joins TRBV7-8 and TRBJ2-5; possible D gene TRBD2, 7 bases. The V gene lost 4 bases and the J gene lost 1 base, with 16 bases spanning the gap. The germline gives CDR1 SGHVS, CDR2 FQNEAQ. The length of the CDR3 is 16 residues. Here the CDR3 DNA reads TGTGCCAGCAGCTCACGGGGGGCCGCCTCCCAAGAGACCCAGTACTTC. It specifies CASSSRGAASQETQYF.

This clone was detected only a few times. The V and J genes are TRBV5-4 and TRBJ2-1; D is possibly TRBD2 (6 bases). The CDR3 totals 15 residues. Germline loops: CDR1 SGHNT, CDR2 YYREEE (reference sequence). V was pared by 5 bases and J by 0 bases, with 12 bases between. In DNA, the CDR3 is TGTGCCAGCAGTGCCGGAGGGGCCTCCTACAATGAGCAGTTCTTC. It codes for CASSAGGASYNEQFF.

This rearrangement joins TRBV27 to TRBJ2-5, with 11 positions matching TRBD2. This CDR3 contains 15 residues. Germline V gives CDR1 MNHEY, CDR2 SMNVEV (reference sequence). V lost 6 bases, J lost 3 bases, and 6 bases stayed unmatched. CDR3 region: CASSRTGLAEETQYF. The CDR3 nucleotides are TGTGCCAGCAGCCGAACGGGACTAGCGGAAGAGACCCAGTACTTC.

This clone was picked up one time. Additional DNA sequences in this sample encode the identical CDR3. The chain is built from TRBV6-6 and TRBJ1-4; 10 positions match TRBD1. Germline CDR1 and CDR2: MNHNY and SVGAGI (reference sequence). J lost 5 bases, V lost 6 bases, and 6 bases had no gene match. The CDR3 runs 15 residues. CDR3 loop: CASRLGTGENEKLFF. The DNA of the CDR3 is TGTGCCAGCAGACTCGGGACAGGGGAAAATGAAAAACTGTTTTTT.

The rearrangement uses TRBV5-5 and TRBJ2-7; 7 bases map to TRBD2. Looked up from germline, CDR1 is SGHKS and CDR2 is YYEKEE (reference sequence). V lost 0 bases to trimming and J lost 3 bases; unmatched junction nucleotides: 9. The CDR3 runs 16 residues. In DNA, the CDR3 is TGTGCCAGCAGCTTGGGGGGAGGGGAAACGGTCTACGAGCAGTACTTC. It codes for CASSLGGGETVYEQYF. Supplemented by reference TRBV5-5 and TRBJ2-7, the full variable domain reads DAGVTQSPTHLIKTRGQQVTLRCSPISGHKSVSWYQQVLGQGPQFIFQYYEKEERGRGNFPDRFSARQFPNYSSELNVNALLLGDSALYLCASSLGGGETVYEQYFGPGTRLTVT.

This chain joins TRBV2 and TRBJ2-7; TRBD1 aligns across 9 bases. In germline, CDR1 is SNHLY, CDR2 FYNNEI. This CDR3 contains 14 residues. Trimming at V came to 6 bases and at J to 0 bases, leaving 3 bases not matched to a gene. CDR3 loop: CASSGTGLSYEQYF. The CDR3 region has the DNA TGTGCCAGCAGCGGGACAGGGCTCTCCTACGAGCAGTACTTC. Using reference TRBV2 and TRBJ2-7 for the parts outside the CDR3, the full variable domain is EPEVTQTPSHQVTQMGQEVILRCVPISNHLYFYWYRQILGQKVEFLVSFYNNEISEKSEIFDDQFSVERPDGSNFTLKIRSTKLEDSAMYFCASSGTGLSYEQYFGPGTRLTVT.

The gene calls are TRBV11-3 and TRBJ2-1; perhaps TRBD1 as D (6 bases). The V gene lost 2 bases and the J gene lost 12 bases, with 11 bases spanning the gap. The CDR3 is made up of 12 amino acids. CDR1 is SGHNT and CDR2 is YENEEA in the germline V gene. Here the CDR3 reads CASSLNRERQFF. DNA of the CDR3: TGTGCCAGCAGCTTAAACAGGGAAAGGCAGTTCTTC.

The rearrangement links TRBV7-2 to TRBJ1-5; the match to TRBD1 covers 8 bases. This CDR3 has 17 residues. In germline, CDR1 is SGHTA, CDR2 FQGNSA. The trim removed 1 base at V and 4 bases at J, leaving 9 bases unmatched. CDR3 protein: CASSLGRSGQENQPQHF. CDR3 bases: TGTGCCAGCAGCTTAGGGCGCTCGGGACAGGAGAATCAGCCCCAGCATTTT.

The J gene is TRBJ1-2, the V gene TRBV6-1; a weak D match, TRBD1 (5 bases). CDR1 is MNHNS and CDR2 is SASEGT in the germline V gene. The CDR3 spans 13 residues. V lost 6 bases, J lost 1 base, and 9 bases lay in between. CDR3 in amino acids: CASRWGVNYGYTF. In DNA form, the CDR3 reads TGTGCCAGCAGGTGGGGGGTTAACTATGGCTACACCTTC.

The chain carries TRBV7-3 and TRBJ2-3, with a tentative D call TRBD2 (6 bases). The CDR3 has 15 residues. The germline V gene has CDR1 SGHTA and CDR2 FQGTGA. Trimming pared 1 base from V and 1 base from J, leaving 9 bases between. CDR3 DNA: TGTGCCAGCAGCTTAAAGGCTAGCGGCACAGATACGCAGTATTTT. Translating it yields CASSLKASGTDTQYF.

This clone showed up just once. The V and J genes are TRBV5-1 and TRBJ1-5; the D gene is possibly TRBD1 (6 bases). V dropped 4 bases and J dropped 6 bases, with 14 bases sitting between them. The germline V gene has CDR1 SGHRS and CDR2 YFSETQ. There are 14 residues in the CDR3. CDR3 coding DNA: TGCGCCAGCAGCAAGGGGGTCGAAGGTCAGCCCCAGCATTTT. This sequence encodes CASSKGVEGQPQHF.

The genes are TRBV30 and TRBJ2-5, with a possible D match to TRBD2 (6 bases). The V gene lost 2 bases and the J gene lost 5 bases, with 12 bases spanning the gap. Germline loops: CDR1 GTSNPN, CDR2 SVGIG (reference sequence). This CDR3 has 13 amino acids. CDR3 residues: CAWSMSGFETQYF. DNA for the CDR3: TGTGCCTGGAGTATGAGCGGGTTCGAGACCCAGTACTTC.

This clone was recorded once. The chain links TRBV7-3 to TRBJ2-2; TRBD2 matches 8 bases. Trimming took 5 bases from V and 1 from J; bases not matched to a gene: 3. The germline V gene has CDR1 SGHTA and CDR2 FQGTGA. The CDR3 has 15 residues. CDR3 DNA sequence: TGTGCCAGCAGCCAGGGACTAGTGAACACCGGGGAGCTGTTTTTT. Its protein product is CASSQGLVNTGELFF.

The chain is built from TRBV30 and TRBJ1-5; D remains ambiguous. Germline values: CDR1 GTSNPN, CDR2 SVGIG (reference sequence). This CDR3 spans 12 amino acids. Trimming took off 4 bases at V and 4 bases at J, with 8 bases between the two ends. The CDR3 DNA reads TGTGCCTGGAACACACTAAATCAGCCCCAGCATTTT. Its protein is CAWNTLNQPQHF.

V and J are TRBV9 and TRBJ2-2, with a weak D call TRBD1 (5 bases). CDR1 is SGDLS, CDR2 YYNGEE, per germline. V was clipped by 5 bases and J by 4 bases, with 12 bases between them. There are 14 residues in the CDR3. The CDR3 protein is CASSTGGRTGELFF. CDR3 nucleotide sequence: TGTGCCAGCAGTACAGGTGGGCGCACCGGGGAGCTGTTTTTT. Using reference TRBV9 and TRBJ2-2 for the parts outside the CDR3, the full variable domain is DSGVTQTPKHLITATGQRVTLRCSPRSGDLSVYWYQQSLDQGLQFLIQYYNGEERAKGNILERFSAQQFPDLHSELNLSSLELGDSALYFCASSTGGRTGELFFGEGSRLTVL.

This chain uses TRBV5-6 with TRBJ2-2; D may be TRBD1 (6 bases). This CDR3 region has 15 residues. Trimming left V 1 base short and J 0 bases short, with 7 bases between. CDR1 and CDR2 from the germline V gene are SGHDT and YYEEEE. The CDR3 loop reads CASSLPGANTGELFF. The CDR3 nucleotides are TGTGCCAGCAGCTTGCCAGGGGCGAACACCGGGGAGCTGTTTTTT. Complete variable domain (other parts from reference TRBV5-6 and TRBJ2-2): DAGVTQSPTHLIKTRGQQVTLRCSPKSGHDTVSWYQQALGQGPQFIFQYYEEEERQRGNFPDRFSGHQFPNYSSELNVNALLLGDSALYLCASSLPGANTGELFFGEGSRLTVL.

This chain joins TRBV5-1 and TRBJ1-2, with 8 bases fitting TRBD1. The CDR3 spans 16 residues. Germline CDR1 SGHRS, CDR2 YFSETQ. Germline trimming cut 7 bases from V and 5 bases from J; bases unmatched to any gene: 16. The CDR3 DNA follows: TGCGCCAGCCGAGATAGTTACAGGGGGGCTAGATATGGCTACACCTTC. Protein product: CASRDSYRGARYGYTF.

The chain combines TRBV11-3 with TRBJ2-7, with D perhaps TRBD2 (6 bases). Germline CDR1 and CDR2: SGHNT and YENEEA. Trimming pared 7 bases from V and 0 bases from J, leaving 13 bases between. This CDR3 spans 14 amino acids. The CDR3 nucleotides are TGTGCCAGCACGGGACTCGAAACCTCCTACGAGCAGTACTTC. Translation: CASTGLETSYEQYF. The full variable domain, in which reference TRBV11-3 and TRBJ2-7 provide the parts outside the CDR3, is EAGVVQSPRYKIIEKKQPVAFWCNPISGHNTLYWYLQNLGQGPELLIRYENEEAVDDSQLPKDRFSAERLKGVDSTLKIQPAELGDSAVYLCASTGLETSYEQYFGPGTRLTVT.

The CDR3 nucleotides are TGCAGCGTTGAAGTGGGTAGGCCTAGCGTACATGAGCAGTTCTTC. Residues: CSVEVGRPSVHEQFF. The rearrangement links TRBV29-1 to TRBJ2-1; a weak D match, TRBD2 (6 bases). V was clipped by 1 base and J by 8 bases, with 18 bases between them. Per germline, CDR1 SQVTM and CDR2 ANQGSEA. This CDR3 has 15 residues.

The rearrangement links TRBV19 to TRBJ2-3; TRBD2 matches at 13 bases. Trimming removed 1 base from V and 2 bases from J; junction bases left unmatched: 12. Per the germline V gene, CDR1 is LNHDA and CDR2 is SQIVND (reference sequence). The CDR3 is 20 residues long. The CDR3 bases are TGTGCCAGTAGTATAGGTATCGCCTCGGGACTAGCGGGACTCACAGATACGCAGTATTTT. Translating gives CASSIGIASGLAGLTDTQYF.

The CDR3 here is CASSPAGGDYGYTF. The CDR3 bases are TGCGCCAGCAGCCCGGCAGGGGGTGACTATGGCTACACCTTC. The chain joins TRBV4-1 to TRBJ1-2; 7 bases are shared with TRBD1. The V gene end was trimmed by 4 bases and the J gene end by 3 bases; junction bases not matched to a gene: 5. The CDR3 totals 14 residues. Germline-derived CDR1 and CDR2 are MGHRA and YSYEKL.

The chain couples TRBV7-9 to TRBJ2-1; D is uncertain. The CDR3 loop spans 17 amino acids. Trimming took off 7 bases at V and 3 bases at J, with 22 bases between the two ends. Germline loops: CDR1 SEHNR, CDR2 FQNEAQ (reference sequence). In DNA, the CDR3 is TGTGCCAGCAACCCTCCCTCCCACTTGGTTAGCTACAATGAGCAGTTCTTC. This sequence encodes CASNPPSHLVSYNEQFF.

This chain connects TRBV7-2 to TRBJ2-6, with TRBD1 matching 7 bases. The junction had 11 bases not matched to a gene; V was cut back by 5 bases and J by 1 base. CDR3 length equals 18 residues. Germline values: CDR1 SGHTA, CDR2 FQGNSA. The CDR3 nucleotides read TGTGCCAGCAGCGGAACCCGGGACAGACCTTCTGGGGCCAACGTCCTGACTTTC. As protein: CASSGTRDRPSGANVLTF.

The gene calls are TRBV11-3 and TRBJ1-1, with D unresolved. The CDR3 runs 12 residues. Germline V gene sequence: CDR1 SGHNT, CDR2 YENEEA. V was trimmed by 6 bases and J by 1 base, leaving 6 bases between them. This chain's CDR3 is CASSPRNTEAFF. The DNA for the CDR3 is TGTGCCAGCAGTCCCCGGAACACTGAAGCTTTCTTT.